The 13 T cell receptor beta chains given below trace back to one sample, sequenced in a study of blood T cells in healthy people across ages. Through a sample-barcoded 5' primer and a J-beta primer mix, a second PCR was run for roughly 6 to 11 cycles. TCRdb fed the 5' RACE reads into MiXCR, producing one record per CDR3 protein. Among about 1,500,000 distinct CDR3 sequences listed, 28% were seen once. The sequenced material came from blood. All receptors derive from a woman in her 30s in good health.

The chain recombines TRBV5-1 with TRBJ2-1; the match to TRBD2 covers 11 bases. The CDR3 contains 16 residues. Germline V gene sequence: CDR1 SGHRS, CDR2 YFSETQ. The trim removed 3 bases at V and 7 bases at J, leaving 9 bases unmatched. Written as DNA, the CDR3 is TGCGCCAGCAGCTCGATAGCGGGAGGGCCGGGTAATGAGCAGTTCTTC. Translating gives CASSSIAGGPGNEQFF.

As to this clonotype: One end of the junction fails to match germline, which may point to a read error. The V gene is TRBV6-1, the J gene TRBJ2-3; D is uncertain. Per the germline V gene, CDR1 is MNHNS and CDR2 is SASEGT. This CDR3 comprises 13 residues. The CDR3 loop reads CAISLDLQRPKYF. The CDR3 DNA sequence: TGTGCCATCAGTCTCGACTTACAGCGCCCTAAGTATTTT.

CDR3 in amino acids: CASSPRGRQSDLLAFF. CDR3 coding DNA: TGTGCCAGCAGCCCCCGGGGACGACAGAGCGACCTTTTAGCTTTCTTT. V usage is TRBV28 and J usage is TRBJ1-1; weak D call: TRBD1 (5 bases). V lost 6 bases and J 10 bases, leaving 27 bases between the germline ends. Germline V gives CDR1 MDHEN, CDR2 SYDVKM. CDR3 length: 16 amino acids. Looking up the rest from reference TRBV28 and TRBJ1-1 gives the full variable domain: DVKVTQSSRYLVKRTGEKVFLECVQDMDHENMFWYRQDPGLGLRLIYFSYDVKMKEKGDIPEGYSVSREKKERFSLILESASTNQTSMYLCASSPRGRQSDLLAFFGQGTRLTVV.

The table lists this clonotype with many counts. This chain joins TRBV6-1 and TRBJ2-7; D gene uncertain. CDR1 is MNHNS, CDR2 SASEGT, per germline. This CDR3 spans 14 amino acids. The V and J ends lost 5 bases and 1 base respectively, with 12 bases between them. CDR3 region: CASSQDPQSYEQYF. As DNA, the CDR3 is TGTGCCAGCAGTCAAGACCCACAGTCCTACGAGCAGTACTTC.

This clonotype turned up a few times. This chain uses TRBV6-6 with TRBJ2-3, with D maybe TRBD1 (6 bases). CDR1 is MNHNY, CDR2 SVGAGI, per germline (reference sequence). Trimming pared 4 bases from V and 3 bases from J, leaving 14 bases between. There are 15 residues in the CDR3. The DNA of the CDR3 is TGTGCCAGCAGTTCCCTTGGACAGTCAACAGATACGCAGTATTTT. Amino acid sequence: CASSSLGQSTDTQYF.

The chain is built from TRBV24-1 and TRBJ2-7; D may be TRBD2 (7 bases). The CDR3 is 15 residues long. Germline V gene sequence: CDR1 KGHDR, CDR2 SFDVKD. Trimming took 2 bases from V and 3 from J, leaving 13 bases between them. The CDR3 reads CATSDSGGEFYEQYF. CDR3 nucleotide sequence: TGTGCCACCAGTGATTCGGGGGGCGAATTCTACGAGCAGTACTTC.

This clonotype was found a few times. The CDR3 here is CASSLGIGQALAGYNEQFF. DNA for the CDR3: TGTGCCAGCAGCTTGGGGATCGGACAGGCGCTAGCGGGGTACAATGAGCAGTTCTTC. The chain couples TRBV11-2 to TRBJ2-1; 9 bases fit TRBD2. J lost 4 bases, V lost 3 bases, and 16 bases had no gene match. The V gene's germline CDR1 is SGHAT and CDR2 FQNNGV. The CDR3 sequence is 19 residues long.

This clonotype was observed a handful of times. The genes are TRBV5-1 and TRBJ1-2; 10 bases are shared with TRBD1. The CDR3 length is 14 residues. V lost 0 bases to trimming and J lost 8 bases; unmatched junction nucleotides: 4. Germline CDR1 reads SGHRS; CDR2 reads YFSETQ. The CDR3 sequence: CASSLGTGGVGYTF. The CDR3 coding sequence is TGCGCCAGCAGCTTGGGGACAGGGGGAGTAGGCTACACCTTC.

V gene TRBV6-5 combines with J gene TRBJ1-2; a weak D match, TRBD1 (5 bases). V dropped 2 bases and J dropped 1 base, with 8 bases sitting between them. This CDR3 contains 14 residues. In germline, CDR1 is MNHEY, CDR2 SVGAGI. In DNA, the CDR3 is TGTGCCAGCAGTTACAGGGGTTTTAACTATGGCTACACCTTC. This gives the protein CASSYRGFNYGYTF.

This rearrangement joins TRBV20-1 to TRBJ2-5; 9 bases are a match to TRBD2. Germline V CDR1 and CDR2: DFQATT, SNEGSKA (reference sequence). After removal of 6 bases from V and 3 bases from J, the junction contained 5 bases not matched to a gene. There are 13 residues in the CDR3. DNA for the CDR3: TGCAGTGCCGTAGCGGGGGCTGAAGAGACCCAGTACTTC. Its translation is CSAVAGAEETQYF.

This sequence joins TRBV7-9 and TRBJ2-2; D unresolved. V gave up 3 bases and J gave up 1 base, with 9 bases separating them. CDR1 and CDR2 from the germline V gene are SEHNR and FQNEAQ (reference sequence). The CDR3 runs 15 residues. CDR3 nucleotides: TGTGCCAGCAGCTTCTTTGTCGAGAACACCGGGGAGCTGTTTTTT. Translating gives CASSFFVENTGELFF.

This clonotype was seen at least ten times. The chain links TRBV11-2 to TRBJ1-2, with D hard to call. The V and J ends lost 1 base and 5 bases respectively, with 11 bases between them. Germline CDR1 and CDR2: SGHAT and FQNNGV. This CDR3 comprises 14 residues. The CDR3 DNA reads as TGTGCCAGCAGCTTAGGGTCTGGATTTTATGGCTACACCTTC. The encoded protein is CASSLGSGFYGYTF.

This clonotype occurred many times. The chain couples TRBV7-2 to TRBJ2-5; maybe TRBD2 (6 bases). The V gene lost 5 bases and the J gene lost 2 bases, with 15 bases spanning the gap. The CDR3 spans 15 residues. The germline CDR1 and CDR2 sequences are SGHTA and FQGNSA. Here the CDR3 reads CASSRGLGVQETQYF. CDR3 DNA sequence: TGTGCCAGCAGCCGGGGACTTGGGGTGCAAGAGACCCAGTACTTC.